The 24 T cell receptor beta chains presented below share a single source sample, sequenced in a study of blood T cell repertoires in COVID-19. TCRdb's table, derived via immunoSEQ multiplex PCR, lists solely in-frame clones and lacks some. This table has under 30,000 clones, approximately 86% appearing once. What was sequenced was peripheral blood. These TCRs come from a human donor with acute or convalescent COVID-19. The donor label of this sample is uncertain.

This chain connects TRBV10-3 to TRBJ2-3, with TRBD2 identical over 10 bases. The germline gives CDR1 ENHRY, CDR2 SYGVKD. The CDR3 has 15 amino acids. Trimming took 5 bases from V and 2 from J; bases not matched to a gene: 4. CDR3 sequence: CAISSGTSDTDTQYF. As DNA, the CDR3 is TGTGCCATCAGTTCCGGGACTAGCGACACAGATACGCAGTATTTT.

This chain connects TRBV5-1 to TRBJ2-2, with TRBD1 matching 10 bases. The germline V gene encodes CDR1 SGHRS and CDR2 YFSETQ. The ends lost 7 bases at V and 3 bases at J; junction bases unmatched: 9. This CDR3 has 16 residues. The CDR3 protein is CASAPPGTGDTGELFF. CDR3 DNA sequence: TGCGCCAGCGCGCCCCCCGGGACAGGGGACACCGGGGAGCTGTTTTTT.

V is TRBV18 and J is TRBJ1-1; D unclear. This CDR3 is built from 13 residues. Trimming cost V 4 bases and J 2 bases, with 8 bases left between them. Germline assignment: CDR1 KGHSH and CDR2 LQKENI. CDR3 in amino acids: CASSLVTNTEAFF. The CDR3 bases are TGTGCCAGCTCACTTGTCACAAACACTGAAGCTTTCTTT. The entire variable domain, with the rest obtained from reference TRBV18 and TRBJ1-1, is as follows: NAGVMQNPRHLVRRRGQEARLRCSPMKGHSHVYWYRQLPEEGLKFMVYLQKENIIDESGMPKERFSAEFPKEGPSILRIQQVVRGDSAAYFCASSLVTNTEAFFGQGTRLTVV.

The chain recombines TRBV5-1 with TRBJ2-3; 7 nucleotides align to TRBD2. The CDR3 covers 15 residues. Germline values: CDR1 SGHRS, CDR2 YFSETQ. J gave up 3 bases and V 3 bases, and 7 bases lay outside the gene matches. CDR3 in DNA: TGCGCCAGCAGCTCTTCCGGACTAGAGACAGATACGCAGTATTTT. This translates into CASSSSGLETDTQYF.

This clone was seen more than once but under ten times. V gene TRBV19 combines with J gene TRBJ1-2; the match to TRBD1 covers 10 bases. Germline loops: CDR1 LNHDA, CDR2 SQIVND (reference sequence). The CDR3 runs 14 residues. V lost 2 bases and J lost 8; bases outside the gene matches: 5. The DNA of the CDR3 is TGTGCCAGTAGTATACCCGGGACAGGGGAAGGCTACACCTTC. This sequence encodes CASSIPGTGEGYTF.

The table lists this clone with a few counts. The chain links TRBV7-2 to TRBJ1-2; 7 bases align to TRBD1. Germline trimming cut 5 bases from V and 2 bases from J; bases unmatched to any gene: 8. CDR3 size: 15 residues. CDR1 SGHTA and CDR2 FQGNSA come from the germline V gene. CDR3 sequence (DNA): TGTGCCAGCAGCCGTTCGGCACAGGGGAACTATGGCTACACCTTC. Its protein product is CASSRSAQGNYGYTF.

This CDR3 is CSVDLTGASYNEQFF. The CDR3 DNA is TGCAGCGTTGATTTAACAGGGGCTTCCTACAATGAGCAGTTCTTC. This rearrangement joins TRBV29-1 to TRBJ2-1; 7 bases agree with TRBD1. J lost 1 base, V lost 3 bases, and 6 bases had no gene match. Germline CDR1 reads SQVTM; CDR2 reads ANQGSEA. CDR3 size: 15 residues.

The V call is TRBV19, the J call TRBJ1-3; TRBD1 might be the D (6 bases). Trimming took off 4 bases at V and 8 bases at J, with 12 bases between the two ends. Germline assignment: CDR1 LNHDA and CDR2 SQIVND (reference sequence). This CDR3 is built from 13 residues. The DNA of the CDR3 is TGTGCCAGTAGTAGTGACAGGACTTACACCATATATTTT. This translates into CASSSDRTYTIYF.

The chain carries TRBV19 and TRBJ2-3; 8 bases line up with TRBD1. Germline-derived CDR1 and CDR2 are LNHDA and SQIVND (reference sequence). CDR3 size: 18 residues. V lost 5 bases to trimming and J lost 5 bases; unmatched junction nucleotides: 18. CDR3 DNA sequence: TGTGCCAGTAGTGGTCCCGCTTTGTGGGCAGGGGGCATAGATACGCAGTATTTT. This codes for CASSGPALWAGGIDTQYF.

The chain combines TRBV18 with TRBJ2-7; no firm D call. V gave up 4 bases and J gave up 5 bases, with 15 bases separating them. The germline gives CDR1 KGHSH, CDR2 LQKENI. CDR3 length equals 14 residues. This CDR3 reads CASSRLPGADEQYF. In DNA, the CDR3 is TGTGCCAGCTCACGACTGCCCGGTGCAGACGAGCAGTACTTC.

The chain couples TRBV4-1 to TRBJ1-2; no definite D call. This CDR3 comprises 15 residues. Trimming shortened V by 1 base and J by 7 bases, and 16 bases separated the two germline ends. The germline CDR1 and CDR2 sequences are MGHRA and YSYEKL. The CDR3 loop reads CASSQGQMETGGYTF. The CDR3 DNA is TGCGCCAGCAGCCAAGGGCAAATGGAGACGGGTGGCTACACCTTC.

This chain joins TRBV19 and TRBJ2-5, with TRBD2 identical over 7 bases. The CDR3 has 13 residues. J lost 2 bases, V lost 6 bases, and 3 bases had no gene match. Germline V CDR1 and CDR2: LNHDA, SQIVND (reference sequence). In DNA form, the CDR3 reads TGTGCCAGTAGCGGGGGGATTCAAGAGACCCAGTACTTC. The encoded protein is CASSGGIQETQYF.

Of note for this clone: The same CDR3 arises from other DNA sequences in this sample as well. This chain connects TRBV6-5 to TRBJ1-3, with D hard to call. CDR1 is MNHEY, CDR2 SVGAGI, per germline. The CDR3 loop spans 15 amino acids. Trimming shortened V by 0 bases and J by 3 bases, and 9 bases separated the two germline ends. The CDR3 protein is CASSYSRTFGNTIYF. For the CDR3, the DNA is TGTGCCAGCAGTTACTCACGGACTTTTGGAAACACCATATATTTT.

The V and J genes are TRBV19 and TRBJ2-2; 7 bases line up with TRBD1. This CDR3 is 13 amino acids long. Germline V gene data show CDR1 as LNHDA and CDR2 as SQIVND (reference sequence). The V segment lost 6 bases and the J segment 5 bases; nucleotides outside the gene matches: 3. The CDR3 nucleotides read TGTGCCAGTAGAAAACAGGGGACCGGGGAGCTGTTTTTT. Its translation: CASRKQGTGELFF.

The chain carries TRBV7-6 and TRBJ1-6; TRBD1 is a possible D gene (6 bases). Trimming took 6 bases from V and 5 from J, leaving 8 bases between them. CDR3 length equals 13 residues. Germline V CDR1 and CDR2: SGHVS, FNYEAQ. The CDR3 sequence is CASRDSHNSPLHF. The CDR3 region has the DNA TGTGCCAGCAGGGACAGTCATAATTCACCCCTCCACTTT.

This rearrangement joins TRBV5-4 to TRBJ2-7; 10 bases are a match to TRBD1. The V gene's germline CDR1 is SGHNT and CDR2 YYREEE (reference sequence). The CDR3 sequence is 15 residues long. V dropped 4 bases and J dropped 7; count of bases not matched to a gene: 11. The CDR3 sequence: CASSTPTGGQGEQYF. The CDR3 bases are TGTGCCAGCAGCACTCCGACAGGGGGCCAAGGGGAGCAGTACTTC.

This rearrangement joins TRBV27 to TRBJ2-7; 10 bases agree with TRBD1. The V and J ends lost 7 bases and 3 bases, in that order; junction bases with no gene match: 18. The germline V gene encodes CDR1 MNHEY and CDR2 SMNVEV (reference sequence). There are 18 residues in the CDR3. The CDR3 bases are TGTGCCAGCAATTCATACTATCGTGACAGGGGGCCGGTCTACGAGCAGTACTTC. Translating gives CASNSYYRDRGPVYEQYF.

V is TRBV9 and J is TRBJ2-7; 9 bases line up with TRBD1. The V and J ends lost 1 base and 2 bases, in that order; junction bases with no gene match: 10. Germline CDR1 and CDR2: SGDLS and YYNGEE. The CDR3 covers 17 residues. The CDR3 DNA reads as TGTGCCAGCAGCGTACAACCCGGGGGACAGGGAACCTACGAGCAGTACTTC. This translates into CASSVQPGGQGTYEQYF.

In nucleotides, the CDR3 is TGTGCCAGTAGAAGGGGGGACAGGGCGAACACCGGGGAGCTGTTTTTT. It codes for CASRRGDRANTGELFF. The V call is TRBV19, the J call TRBJ2-2; TRBD1 matches at 9 bases. Germline assignment: CDR1 LNHDA and CDR2 SQIVND (reference sequence). V shed 6 bases and J 0 bases; nucleotides not matched to a gene: 5. This CDR3 has 16 residues. Combining the CDR3 with reference TRBV19 and TRBJ2-2 gives the whole variable domain DGGITQSPKYLFRKEGQNVTLSCEQNLNHDAMYWYRQDPGQGLRLIYYSQIVNDFQKGDIAEGYSVSREKKESFPLTVTSAQKNPTAFYLCASRRGDRANTGELFFGEGSRLTVL.

The V call is TRBV7-9, the J call TRBJ2-7; 9 bases match TRBD2. The CDR3 runs to 14 residues. V shed 3 bases and J 6 bases; nucleotides not matched to a gene: 6. CDR1 and CDR2 from the germline V gene are SEHNR and FQNEAQ (reference sequence). CDR3 DNA: TGTGCCAGCAGCTTCGGCGGGAGGGATGGCGAGCAGTACTTC. Protein: CASSFGGRDGEQYF.

The genes are TRBV3-1 (or the pseudogene TRBV3-2) and TRBJ2-2; D may be TRBD2 (5 bases). Trimming cost V 1 base and J 13 bases, with 7 bases left between them. CDR1 and CDR2 (germline): LGHDT, YNNKEL (reference sequence). The CDR3 contains 11 residues. The CDR3 sequence: CASSQVGGLFF. Written as DNA, the CDR3 is TGTGCCAGCAGCCAAGTCGGAGGGCTGTTTTTT.

This chain uses TRBV3-1 (or the pseudogene TRBV3-2) with TRBJ1-5; D uncertain. The V end was cut by 3 bases, the J end by 7 bases, with 13 bases between. CDR3 length equals 14 residues. Germline CDR1 reads LGHDT; CDR2 reads YNNKEL (reference sequence). The chain's CDR3 is CASSQERSDQPQHF. CDR3 coding DNA: TGTGCCAGCAGCCAGGAGAGGAGTGACCAGCCCCAGCATTTT.

The chain carries TRBV3-1 (or the pseudogene TRBV3-2) and TRBJ1-6; 11 bases line up with TRBD1. Per the germline V gene, CDR1 is LGHDT and CDR2 is YNNKEL (reference sequence). Trimming cost V 1 base and J 18 bases; bases outside gene matches: 14. The CDR3 length is 16 residues. In DNA, the CDR3 is TGTGCCAGCAGCCAAGGAATCCGGGACAGGGGGTCGGGGCACCACTTT. Protein product: CASSQGIRDRGSGHHF.

This chain connects TRBV5-1 to TRBJ2-1; tentatively, D is TRBD2 (6 bases). CDR1 and CDR2 from the germline V gene are SGHRS and YFSETQ. The CDR3 spans 14 residues. Trimming removed 2 bases at V and 4 bases at J, with 10 bases between. CDR3 region: CASSFSGQYNEQFF. CDR3 DNA: TGCGCCAGCAGCTTTAGCGGTCAATACAATGAGCAGTTCTTC. Supplemented by reference TRBV5-1 and TRBJ2-1, the full variable domain reads KAGVTQTPRYLIKTRGQQVTLSCSPISGHRSVSWYQQTPGQGLQFLFEYFSETQRNKGNFPGRFSGRQFSNSRSEMNVSTLELGDSALYLCASSFSGQYNEQFFGPGTRLTVL.